The 23 T cell receptor beta chains below come from one sample, sequenced in a study of T cell repertoires in cytomegalovirus infection. Using its own MiXCR run on the reads, TCRdb lists one record per CDR3 protein. The profile covers more than 500,000 distinct CDR3 sequences, with 15% to 20% appearing a single time and roughly a quarter taken by the ten largest. Source material: CD8+ T cells from PBMCs. Every receptor here comes from a human donor in good health (CMV status not recorded). Some clones in this sample may be carry-over from other donors' samples.

The chain is built from TRBV5-4 and TRBJ2-7; possible D gene TRBD1, 5 bases. The CDR3 contains 15 residues. The V gene's germline CDR1 is SGHNT and CDR2 YYREEE (reference sequence). V shed 3 bases and J shed 4 bases, with 17 bases lying between them. Here the CDR3 DNA reads TGTGCCAGCAGCTACTGGGGCAGTAACAGTTACGAGCAGTACTTC. This gives the protein CASSYWGSNSYEQYF.

This clonotype showed up many times. The genes are TRBV27 and TRBJ1-1; D is perhaps TRBD1 (5 bases). Germline V gene sequence: CDR1 MNHEY, CDR2 SMNVEV (reference sequence). The V and J ends lost 2 bases and 4 bases respectively, with 14 bases between them. The CDR3 is 15 residues long. CDR3 nucleotides: TGTGCCAGCAGTTTACTGGGGGGAGGGTTCACTGAAGCTTTCTTT. Encoded protein: CASSLLGGGFTEAFF.

This clonotype was counted many times. The V gene is TRBV12-3 or TRBV12-4, the J gene TRBJ1-5, with 7 bases fitting TRBD1. V shed 6 bases, J shed 3 bases, and the junction held 14 bases outside the gene matches. The length of the CDR3 is 17 residues. CDR3 in amino acids: CASSPGVGRGANQPQHF. The CDR3 DNA reads as TGTGCCAGCAGCCCAGGGGTCGGCAGGGGGGCCAATCAGCCCCAGCATTTT.

This clonotype came up a few times. The gene calls are TRBV13 and TRBJ1-2; tentatively, D is TRBD1 (5 bases). V was clipped by 4 bases and J by 4 bases, with 19 bases between them. The CDR3 spans 16 residues. The germline gives CDR1 PRHDT, CDR2 FYEKMQ (reference sequence). As DNA, the CDR3 is TGTGCCAGCAGCTCAGGGACCACGGGTCGCATCTATGGCTACACCTTC. It yields the protein CASSSGTTGRIYGYTF.

This clonotype showed up many times. V is TRBV7-7 and J is TRBJ2-1; 14 nucleotides line up with TRBD2. CDR1 is SSHAT and CDR2 is FNYEAQ in the germline V gene (reference sequence). Trimming at V came to 5 bases and at J to 5 bases, leaving 5 bases not matched to a gene. CDR3 length: 16 residues. DNA of the CDR3: TGTGCCAGCAGCGCCCGACTAGCGGGGGGGAACAATGAGCAGTTCTTC. As protein: CASSARLAGGNNEQFF. Supplemented by reference TRBV7-7 and TRBJ2-1, the full variable domain reads GAGVSQSPRYKVTKRGQDVTLRCDPISSHATLYWYQQALGQGPEFLTYFNYEAQPDKSGLPSDRFSAERPEGSISTLTIQRTEQRDSAMYRCASSARLAGGNNEQFFGPGTRLTVL.

This clonotype was seen a single time. The chain is built from TRBV27 and TRBJ2-1; D might be TRBD2 (6 bases). The CDR3 runs 18 residues. Trimming removed 8 bases from V and 0 bases from J, with 23 bases in between. Germline assignment: CDR1 MNHEY and CDR2 SMNVEV (reference sequence). This CDR3 reads CASLTFDSGLSSYNEQFF. The CDR3 bases are TGTGCCAGCCTTACCTTTGATAGCGGCCTAAGCTCCTACAATGAGCAGTTCTTC.

The table lists this clonotype with a few counts. Here the CDR3 DNA reads TGTGCCAGCAGCGACCGGGCGGAAACCTCCTATAATTCACCCCTCCACTTT. This encodes CASSDRAETSYNSPLHF. The J gene is TRBJ1-6, the V gene TRBV9; D is undetermined. The V gene's germline CDR1 is SGDLS and CDR2 YYNGEE. Deletions cut 3 bases from V and 0 bases from J, with 13 bases between. This CDR3 comprises 17 residues. Filled out from reference TRBV9 and TRBJ1-6, the complete variable domain reads DSGVTQTPKHLITATGQRVTLRCSPRSGDLSVYWYQQSLDQGLQFLIQYYNGEERAKGNILERFSAQQFPDLHSELNLSSLELGDSALYFCASSDRAETSYNSPLHFGNGTRLTVT.

This clonotype has just a few counts. The chain recombines TRBV9 with TRBJ2-3, with D possibly TRBD2 on 6 matching bases. Trimming removed 3 bases from V and 6 bases from J, with 14 bases in between. This CDR3 region has 14 residues. CDR1 and CDR2 (germline): SGDLS, YYNGEE. CDR3 residues: CASSGGVPLDTQYF. CDR3 DNA sequence: TGTGCCAGCAGCGGGGGGGTGCCTTTGGATACGCAGTATTTT.

The sample holds many counts of this clonotype. The gene calls are TRBV7-6 and TRBJ2-7; 7 positions match TRBD1. J lost 1 base, V lost 5 bases, and 2 bases had no gene match. Per the germline V gene, CDR1 is SGHVS and CDR2 is FNYEAQ. The CDR3 totals 13 residues. CDR3 bases: TGTGCCAGCAGCATGACAGGGTCCTACGAGCAGTACTTC. Protein product: CASSMTGSYEQYF. The full variable domain, completed using reference TRBV7-6 and TRBJ2-7, is GAGVSQSPRYKVTKRGQDVALRCDPISGHVSLYWYRQALGQGPEFLTYFNYEAQQDKSGLPNDRFSAERPEGSISTLTIQRTEQRDSAMYRCASSMTGSYEQYFGPGTRLTVT.

Many counts were recorded for this clonotype. The CDR3 nucleotides are TGTGCCAGCAGCTCTAGCGGGATGCCCCCCAATGAGCAGTTCTTC. As protein: CASSSSGMPPNEQFF. The chain is built from TRBV7-9 and TRBJ2-1, with 9 bases fitting TRBD2. J gave up 6 bases and V 4 bases, and 7 bases lay outside the gene matches. CDR1 is SEHNR and CDR2 is FQNEAQ in the germline V gene (reference sequence). The CDR3 has 15 residues.

This clonotype has at least ten counts. Written as DNA, the CDR3 is TGTGCCAGCACAGAATCACGGTATGGATACGAGCAGTACTTC. This translates into CASTESRYGYEQYF. This chain joins TRBV27 and TRBJ2-7, with no clear D. The germline V gene encodes CDR1 MNHEY and CDR2 SMNVEV (reference sequence). The germline V and J ends were trimmed by 7 bases and 4 bases, with 17 bases remaining between them. The CDR3 runs to 14 residues.

This clonotype was recorded a few times. The gene calls are TRBV29-1 and TRBJ1-2; D might be TRBD1 (5 bases). The CDR3 has 12 amino acids. The V gene's germline CDR1 is SQVTM and CDR2 ANQGSEA. V dropped 3 bases and J dropped 6 bases, with 11 bases sitting between them. The CDR3: CSVDEGLDGYTF. Written as DNA, the CDR3 is TGCAGCGTTGATGAGGGGCTCGATGGCTACACCTTC.

The chain is built from TRBV4-2 and TRBJ2-1; 8 nucleotides agree with TRBD2. Trimming cost V 4 bases and J 9 bases; bases outside gene matches: 8. The CDR3 has 14 residues. CDR1 and CDR2 (germline): LGHNA, YNFKEQ. Here the CDR3 DNA reads TGTGCCAGCAGCCCTACGGGACTAGTGGGTGAGCAGTTCTTC. Encoded protein: CASSPTGLVGEQFF.

This clonotype was observed many times. The chain employs TRBV7-3 and TRBJ2-6; perhaps TRBD2 as D (6 bases). This CDR3 is 17 amino acids long. Germline loops: CDR1 SGHTA, CDR2 FQGTGA. V was pared by 4 bases and J by 0 bases, with 13 bases between. The chain's CDR3 is CASSSLNGGSGANVLTF. CDR3 sequence (DNA): TGTGCCAGCAGCTCACTTAACGGGGGCTCTGGGGCCAACGTCCTGACTTTC.

This clonotype was detected only a few times. The chain carries TRBV5-1 and TRBJ1-1, with D possibly matching TRBD1 (5 bases). Trimming cost V 2 bases and J 7 bases, with 12 bases left between them. Germline V gene data show CDR1 as SGHRS and CDR2 as YFSETQ. The length of the CDR3 is 13 residues. The CDR3, as DNA: TGCGCCAGCAGCTTTACAGGCTTGGGTGAAGCTTTCTTT. Amino acid sequence: CASSFTGLGEAFF.

Ten or more counts support this clonotype. The genes are TRBV7-2 and TRBJ2-3; no firm D call. V lost 5 bases to trimming and J lost 1 base, with 13 bases between them. The CDR3 loop spans 15 amino acids. Germline V gene lookup returns CDR1 SGHTA and CDR2 FQGNSA. The CDR3 DNA reads TGTGCCAGCAGCGCTCCCGGGCGAGGCACAGATACGCAGTATTTT. This translates into CASSAPGRGTDTQYF. The full variable domain, completed using reference TRBV7-2 and TRBJ2-3, is GAGVSQSPSNKVTEKGKDVELRCDPISGHTALYWYRQSLGQGLEFLIYFQGNSAPDKSGLPSDRFSAERTGGSVSTLTIQRTQQEDSAVYLCASSAPGRGTDTQYFGPGTRLTVL.

This clonotype occurred many times. The chain recombines TRBV12-3 or TRBV12-4 with TRBJ1-2; 12 bases line up with TRBD1. There are 16 residues in the CDR3. Unmatched junction bases numbered 6, after V lost 3 bases and J lost 4 bases. The CDR3 sequence is CASSLAGTGGFYGYTF. The CDR3 nucleotides are TGTGCCAGCAGTTTGGCAGGGACAGGGGGCTTCTATGGCTACACCTTC.

This clonotype was seen many times. V gene TRBV7-6 combines with J gene TRBJ2-7, with a tentative D call TRBD1 (6 bases). The ends were cut back, 0 bases at V and 3 bases at J, with 15 bases in the middle. This CDR3 is 16 amino acids long. Germline CDR1 reads SGHVS; CDR2 reads FNYEAQ. The CDR3 DNA reads as TGTGCCAGCAGCTTAGCGGGAAGGACAGCTAACTACGAGCAGTACTTC. Translation: CASSLAGRTANYEQYF.

This clonotype was seen repeatedly, ten times or more. This chain uses TRBV10-2 with TRBJ1-2; possibly TRBD1 for D (5 bases). Germline lookup yields CDR1 WSHSY and CDR2 SAAADI. The CDR3 is made up of 14 amino acids. The V end was cut by 5 bases, the J end by 6 bases, with 16 bases between. CDR3 DNA sequence: TGCGCCAGCAGTTGGAGGCAGGGTCAGGATGGCTACACCTTC. It codes for CASSWRQGQDGYTF.

The chain is built from TRBV13 and TRBJ2-1; D might be TRBD2 (6 bases). The CDR3 contains 15 residues. Trimming pared 4 bases from V and 7 bases from J, leaving 17 bases between. Germline CDR1 and CDR2: PRHDT and FYEKMQ (reference sequence). As DNA, the CDR3 is TGTGCCAGCAGCTGGCGGGGACCAGATAGAAATGAGCAGTTCTTC. It is translated as CASSWRGPDRNEQFF.

The chain combines TRBV29-1 with TRBJ2-5, with TRBD1 matching over 7 bases. The CDR3 is 15 amino acids. The V and J ends lost 2 bases and 5 bases, in that order; junction bases with no gene match: 11. Germline CDR1 is SQVTM and CDR2 is ANQGSEA. DNA for the CDR3: TGCAGCGTTGAATCGTCGACAGGGCTGTGGGAGACCCAGTACTTC. Encoded protein: CSVESSTGLWETQYF.

The CDR3 is CASSYSIGGSGNTIYF. The CDR3 DNA follows: TGTGCCAGCAGTTACTCGATCGGAGGCTCTGGAAACACCATATATTTT. This chain uses TRBV6-5 with TRBJ1-3, with D unresolved. The CDR3 is 16 amino acids. Trimming removed 0 bases from V and 0 bases from J, with 9 bases in between. The germline CDR1 and CDR2 sequences are MNHEY and SVGAGI.

This clonotype has a count of ten or more. The chain links TRBV12-3 or TRBV12-4 to TRBJ2-3; 7 nucleotides line up with TRBD1. The junction had 11 bases not matched to a gene; V was cut back by 5 bases and J by 0 bases. The CDR3 spans 17 residues. The chain's CDR3 is CASSQYGQDASTDTQYF. Here the CDR3 DNA reads TGTGCCAGCAGTCAATACGGACAGGACGCTAGCACAGATACGCAGTATTTT.